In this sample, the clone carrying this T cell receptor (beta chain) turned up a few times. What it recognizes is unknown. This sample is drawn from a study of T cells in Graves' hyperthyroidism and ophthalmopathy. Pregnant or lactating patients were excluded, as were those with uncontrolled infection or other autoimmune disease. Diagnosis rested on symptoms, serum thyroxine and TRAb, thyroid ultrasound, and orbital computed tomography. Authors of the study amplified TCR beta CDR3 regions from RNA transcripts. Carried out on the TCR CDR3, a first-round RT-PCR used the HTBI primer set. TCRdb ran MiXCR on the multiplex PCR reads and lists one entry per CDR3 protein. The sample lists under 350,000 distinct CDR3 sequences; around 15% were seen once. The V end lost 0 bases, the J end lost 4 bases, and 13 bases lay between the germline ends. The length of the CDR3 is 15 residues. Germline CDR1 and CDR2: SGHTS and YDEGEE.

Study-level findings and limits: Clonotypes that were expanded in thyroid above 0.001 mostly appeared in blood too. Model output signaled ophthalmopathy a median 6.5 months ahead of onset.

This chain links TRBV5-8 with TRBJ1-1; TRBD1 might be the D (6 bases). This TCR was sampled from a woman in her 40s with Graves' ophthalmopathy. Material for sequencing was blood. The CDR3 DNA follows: TGTGCCAGCAGCTTGGTAGGGACACCTGGCACTGAAGCTTTCTTT. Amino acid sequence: CASSLVGTPGTEAFF.